Below, 19 T cell receptor beta chains from the same sample are listed, as sequenced in a study of blood T cell repertoires in COVID-19. The data were produced by immunoSEQ multiplex PCR, yet TCRdb's version contains in-frame clones alone and is incomplete. The sample has roughly 430,000 clones; around 90% are singletons. The sequencing sample was made of PBMCs or T cells enriched from blood (not recorded which). Source of these receptors: a woman aged 40 to 50 with acute COVID-19.

The chain combines TRBV27 with TRBJ2-7; 7 bases agree with TRBD1. The junction had 11 bases not matched to a gene; V was cut back by 0 bases and J by 3 bases. CDR3 length: 17 residues. Germline CDR1 is MNHEY and CDR2 is SMNVEV (reference sequence). CDR3 protein: CASSLSRDRRGFYEQYF. CDR3 nucleotides: TGTGCCAGCAGTTTATCGAGGGACAGAAGGGGTTTCTACGAGCAGTACTTC.

Turning to this clone: Different DNA sequences within this sample yield the same CDR3. The rearrangement joins TRBV4-1 to TRBJ2-1, with TRBD2 as a possible D gene (5 bases). The V gene's germline CDR1 is MGHRA and CDR2 YSYEKL. This CDR3 region has 16 residues. V was cut by 1 base and J by 4 bases, with 14 bases left in between. Written as DNA, the CDR3 is TGCGCCAGCAGCCAAGGACCGGGGAGAAGTTACAATGAGCAGTTCTTC. Translation: CASSQGPGRSYNEQFF.

The chain recombines TRBV4-2 with TRBJ1-6; D call uncertain. The CDR3 contains 15 residues. The ends were cut back, 1 base at V and 4 bases at J, with 8 bases in the middle. The germline gives CDR1 LGHNA, CDR2 YNFKEQ. CDR3 sequence reads: CASSQVREYNSPLHF. The CDR3 nucleotides read TGTGCCAGCAGCCAAGTGCGAGAGTATAATTCACCCCTCCACTTT.

This chain links TRBV12-3 or TRBV12-4 with TRBJ1-2, with D possibly matching TRBD1 (6 bases). V lost 6 bases and J 4 bases, leaving 6 bases between the germline ends. This CDR3 region has 11 residues. CDR3 amino acids: CASRGAYGYTF. The CDR3 DNA follows: TGTGCCAGCAGGGGGGCCTATGGCTACACCTTC.

This rearrangement joins TRBV5-1 to TRBJ2-1, with 10 bases fitting TRBD2. The CDR3 sequence is 15 residues long. Germline values: CDR1 SGHRS, CDR2 YFSETQ. J gave up 9 bases and V 0 bases, and 6 bases lay outside the gene matches. In nucleotides, the CDR3 is TGCGCCAGCAGCTTGGATAGCGGGGGGATGGGTGAGCAGTTCTTC. This gives the protein CASSLDSGGMGEQFF.

This clone was picked up many times. This chain uses TRBV2 with TRBJ1-1, with D perhaps matching TRBD1 (6 bases). The CDR3 sequence is 10 residues long. Trimming removed 8 bases at V and 8 bases at J, with 9 bases between. Per the germline V gene, CDR1 is SNHLY and CDR2 is FYNNEI. CDR3 in DNA: TGTGCCAGCTCTGACAGGGAAGCTTTCTTT. Translating it yields CASSDREAFF.

CDR3: CASSQDRVAHEQYF. As DNA, the CDR3 is TGCGCCAGCAGCCAGGACAGGGTGGCCCACGAGCAGTACTTC. V is TRBV4-1 and J is TRBJ2-7; TRBD1 agrees at 8 bases. The CDR3 has 14 amino acids. Germline CDR1 MGHRA, CDR2 YSYEKL. Unmatched junction bases numbered 6, after V lost 3 bases and J lost 5 bases.

The V call is TRBV7-8, the J call TRBJ1-2; TRBD1 matches at 8 bases. The length of the CDR3 is 13 residues. Trimming cost V 5 bases and J 5 bases; bases outside gene matches: 4. The germline CDR1 and CDR2 sequences are SGHVS and FQNEAQ. The CDR3 sequence: CASSARQGYGYTF. CDR3 bases: TGTGCCAGCAGCGCCCGACAGGGGTATGGCTACACCTTC.

The chain recombines TRBV6-5 with TRBJ1-6, with a weak D call TRBD1 (6 bases). CDR1 is MNHEY, CDR2 SVGAGI, per germline. V was clipped by 6 bases and J by 9 bases, with 18 bases between them. The length of the CDR3 is 15 residues. CDR3 DNA sequence: TGTGCCAGCAGGTTTACGGACAGTCTTGCTTCACCCCTCCACTTT. Protein: CASRFTDSLASPLHF.

The chain combines TRBV9 with TRBJ1-5; D is unresolved. V dropped 0 bases and J dropped 2 bases, with 9 bases sitting between them. The CDR3 contains 15 residues. In germline, CDR1 is SGDLS, CDR2 YYNGEE. The CDR3 spells CASSVGGFGNQPQHF. CDR3 DNA: TGTGCCAGCAGCGTAGGCGGGTTCGGCAATCAGCCCCAGCATTTT.

This chain connects TRBV18 to TRBJ1-1; 12 bases agree with TRBD1. V lost 6 bases, J lost 7 bases, and 9 bases stayed unmatched. Germline-derived CDR1 and CDR2 are KGHSH and LQKENI. This CDR3 contains 15 residues. The CDR3 loop is CASSPPGQGAVEAFF. DNA of the CDR3: TGTGCCAGCTCCCCTCCGGGACAGGGGGCTGTTGAAGCTTTCTTT.

J is TRBJ1-2 and V is TRBV7-9; unclear D gene. Germline V gives CDR1 SEHNR, CDR2 FQNEAQ (reference sequence). This CDR3 contains 12 residues. The ends were cut back, 3 bases at V and 4 bases at J, with 6 bases in the middle. CDR3 loop: CASSFAGYGYTF. CDR3 nucleotide sequence: TGTGCCAGCAGCTTCGCGGGCTATGGCTACACCTTC. Full variable domain (rest looked up from reference TRBV7-9 and TRBJ1-2): DTGVSQNPRHKITKRGQNVTFRCDPISEHNRLYWYRQTLGQGPEFLTYFQNEAQLEKSRLLSDRFSAERPKGSFSTLEIQRTEQGDSAMYLCASSFAGYGYTFGSGTRLTVV.

Only one count was recorded for this clone. This chain uses TRBV7-9 with TRBJ2-7; D is perhaps TRBD1 (5 bases). Germline CDR1 SEHNR, CDR2 FQNEAQ (reference sequence). The CDR3 totals 17 residues. Trimming took 1 base from V and 2 from J, leaving 18 bases between them. The CDR3 region has the DNA TGTGCCAGCAGCTTAGGTCCGGTTTGGGGCACAGCCTACGAGCAGTACTTC. It codes for CASSLGPVWGTAYEQYF.

The chain combines TRBV5-6 with TRBJ1-5; 8 bases line up with TRBD1. With V trimmed by 4 bases and J by 4 bases, 7 bases remained unmatched. This CDR3 spans 15 amino acids. CDR1 is SGHDT and CDR2 is YYEEEE in the germline V gene. In DNA, the CDR3 is TGTGCCAGCAGCGCACTCAGGGGGCGAAATCAGCCCCAGCATTTT. Amino acid sequence: CASSALRGRNQPQHF.

The CDR3 DNA follows: TGTGCCAGCTCACCAGATGCGGGCTACAATGAGCAGTTCTTC. It encodes CASSPDAGYNEQFF. The chain is built from TRBV18 and TRBJ2-1, with D possibly being TRBD2 (5 bases). This CDR3 has 14 amino acids. Deletions cut 2 bases from V and 3 bases from J, with 8 bases between. Germline CDR1 KGHSH, CDR2 LQKENI.

The chain combines TRBV30 with TRBJ1-2; 8 positions match TRBD1. CDR3 length: 17 amino acids. CDR1 is GTSNPN, CDR2 SVGIG, per germline (reference sequence). V was clipped by 4 bases and J by 4 bases; unmatched bases: 17. Written as DNA, the CDR3 is TGTGCCTGGACCCCCGGGACAGGCCCCCCCACCTTCTATGGCTACACCTTC. Protein product: CAWTPGTGPPTFYGYTF.

The DNA for the CDR3 is TGTGCCAGCAGTCGGGACTCAGGCTCCTATAATTCACCCCTCCACTTT. Its translation: CASSRDSGSYNSPLHF. This rearrangement joins TRBV27 to TRBJ1-6, with D possibly TRBD1 on 5 matching bases. V was clipped by 5 bases and J by 0 bases, with 11 bases between them. Per the germline V gene, CDR1 is MNHEY and CDR2 is SMNVEV (reference sequence). This CDR3 has 16 amino acids.

The chain uses TRBV9 and TRBJ2-3; D might be TRBD2 (6 bases). The V and J ends lost 3 bases and 6 bases respectively, with 14 bases between them. The length of the CDR3 is 14 residues. CDR1 SGDLS and CDR2 YYNGEE come from the germline V gene. CDR3 residues: CASSASTSLDTQYF. The CDR3 DNA is TGTGCCAGCAGCGCCTCGACTAGTTTGGATACGCAGTATTTT.

J is TRBJ1-2 and V is TRBV7-9; D possibly corresponds to TRBD1 (6 bases). CDR3 length: 13 residues. Germline V gene data show CDR1 as SEHNR and CDR2 as FQNEAQ (reference sequence). Trimming stripped 5 bases from V and 4 bases from J, with 11 bases between. CDR3 coding DNA: TGTGCCAGCAGCCCTAGGGGGTTCTATGGCTACACCTTC. The encoded protein is CASSPRGFYGYTF.